The clone carrying this T cell receptor beta chain was seen a few times. No antigen is known for it. Unique molecular identifiers were built into the TCR beta cDNA libraries. A single record per CDR3 protein comes from TCRdb applying MiXCR to the PCR reads. The sample consists of fewer than 900,000 distinct CDR3 sequences, around 45% of them appearing once. This specimen comes from a study of post-analysis software for immune sequencing data. The study's findings and limits: Relative to controls, patients had about five TRBV segments at higher frequency, with TRBV5-6, TRBV5-1 and TRBV20-1 among these. Under the F measure, samples that were prepared in one batch clustered strongly together.

The V gene end was trimmed by 6 bases and the J gene end by 5 bases; junction bases not matched to a gene: 6. The CDR3 extends over 14 amino acids. The rearrangement uses TRBV12-3 or TRBV12-4 and TRBJ2-1; 8 bases line up with TRBD2. The sample taken for sequencing was blood. The receptor comes from a girl between 10 and 17 years old with multiple sclerosis. The CDR3 bases are TGTGCCAGCAGCAGCGGGAGCTGGGACAATGAGCAGTTCTTC. It encodes CASSSGSWDNEQFF.